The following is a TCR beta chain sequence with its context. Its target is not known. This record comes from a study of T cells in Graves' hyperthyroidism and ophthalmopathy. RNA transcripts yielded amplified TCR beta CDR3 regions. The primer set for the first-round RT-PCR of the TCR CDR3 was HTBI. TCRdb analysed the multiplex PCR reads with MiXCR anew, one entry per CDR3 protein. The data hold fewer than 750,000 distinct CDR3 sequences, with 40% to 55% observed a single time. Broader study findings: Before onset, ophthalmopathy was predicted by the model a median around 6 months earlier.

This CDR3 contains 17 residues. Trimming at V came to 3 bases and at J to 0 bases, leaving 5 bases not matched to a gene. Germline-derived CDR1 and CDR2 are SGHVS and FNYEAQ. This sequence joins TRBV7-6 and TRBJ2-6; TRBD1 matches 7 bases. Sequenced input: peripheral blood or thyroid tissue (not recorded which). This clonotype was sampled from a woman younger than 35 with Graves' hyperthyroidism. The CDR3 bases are TGTGCCAGCAGCTTGGGACAGCAGAGCTCTGGGGCCAACGTCCTGACTTTC. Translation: CASSLGQQSSGANVLTF.